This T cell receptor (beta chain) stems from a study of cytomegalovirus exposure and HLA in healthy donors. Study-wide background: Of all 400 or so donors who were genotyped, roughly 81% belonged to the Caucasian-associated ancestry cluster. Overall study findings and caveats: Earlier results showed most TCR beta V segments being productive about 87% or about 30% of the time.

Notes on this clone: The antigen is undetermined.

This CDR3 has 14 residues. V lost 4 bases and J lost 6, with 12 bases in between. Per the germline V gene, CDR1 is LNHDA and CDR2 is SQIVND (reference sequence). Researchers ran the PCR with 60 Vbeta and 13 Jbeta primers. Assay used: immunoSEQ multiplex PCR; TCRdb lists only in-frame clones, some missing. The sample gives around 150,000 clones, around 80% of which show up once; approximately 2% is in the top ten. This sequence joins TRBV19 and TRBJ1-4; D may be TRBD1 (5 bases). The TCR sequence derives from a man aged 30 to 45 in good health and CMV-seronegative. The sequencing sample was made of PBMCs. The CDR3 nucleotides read TGTGCCAGTAGTAACCAGGGCTTGGATGAAAAACTGTTTTTT. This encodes CASSNQGLDEKLFF. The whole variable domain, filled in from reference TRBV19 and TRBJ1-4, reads DGGITQSPKYLFRKEGQNVTLSCEQNLNHDAMYWYRQDPGQGLRLIYYSQIVNDFQKGDIAEGYSVSREKKESFPLTVTSAQKNPTAFYLCASSNQGLDEKLFFGSGTQLSVL.